One sample yielded the 17 T cell receptor beta chains listed below, sequenced in a study of cytomegalovirus exposure and HLA in healthy donors. PCR primers comprised 60 Vbeta and 13 Jbeta primers. Sequencing was performed with immunoSEQ multiplex PCR; in TCRdb, only in-frame clones are kept and a portion is missing. The data contain around 40,000 clones, approximately 82% of them seen just once; the ten biggest clones take up roughly 10%. Sequences were obtained from PBMCs. All receptors derive from a woman in her late teens or twenties in good health and CMV-seropositive.

The CDR3 nucleotides are TGCGCCAGCAGCCACAACACAGGGGGAGCAGAGACCCAGTACTTC. Its protein product is CASSHNTGGAETQYF. The genes are TRBV4-1 and TRBJ2-5; 8 positions agree with TRBD1. The CDR3 has 15 residues. Germline V gene data show CDR1 as MGHRA and CDR2 as YSYEKL. V was clipped by 3 bases and J by 4 bases; unmatched bases: 7.

The rearrangement links TRBV27 to TRBJ1-5; 8 bases match TRBD1. The CDR3 extends over 15 amino acids. The V gene's germline CDR1 is MNHEY and CDR2 SMNVEV (reference sequence). Germline trimming cut 5 bases from V and 2 bases from J; bases unmatched to any gene: 5. The CDR3 DNA sequence: TGTGCCAGCAGTAGCGACAGGGGACGCAATCAGCCCCAGCATTTT. It yields the protein CASSSDRGRNQPQHF.

This chain uses TRBV11-2 with TRBJ2-5, with D possibly matching TRBD1 (6 bases). Germline V gene data show CDR1 as SGHAT and CDR2 as FQNNGV. Trimming pared 5 bases from V and 1 base from J, leaving 11 bases between. The CDR3 totals 14 residues. DNA of the CDR3: TGTGCCAGCAGCGTACGGACAGCCCAAGAGACCCAGTACTTC. Its translation: CASSVRTAQETQYF.

The rearrangement joins TRBV11-2 to TRBJ1-2; no clear D gene. CDR1 and CDR2 (germline): SGHAT, FQNNGV. There are 12 residues in the CDR3. The ends were cut back, 4 bases at V and 2 bases at J, with 5 bases in the middle. The CDR3 nucleotides read TGTGCCAGCAGCTCCGGGAACTATGGCTACACCTTC. Amino acids: CASSSGNYGYTF.

This clone appeared a few times. V is TRBV7-2 and J is TRBJ2-7, with D unclear. From germline, CDR1 is SGHTA and CDR2 FQGNSA. The CDR3 length is 15 residues. Trimming cost V 5 bases and J 3 bases, with 17 bases left between them. DNA of the CDR3: TGTGCCAGCAGCACCCGGGTCCTCGCGGACTACGAGCAGTACTTC. Protein sequence: CASSTRVLADYEQYF. The full variable domain, its missing parts supplied by reference TRBV7-2 and TRBJ2-7, is GAGVSQSPSNKVTEKGKDVELRCDPISGHTALYWYRQSLGQGLEFLIYFQGNSAPDKSGLPSDRFSAERTGGSVSTLTIQRTQQEDSAVYLCASSTRVLADYEQYFGPGTRLTVT.

The CDR3 DNA follows: TGTGCCAGCAGACAGTTGAACACTGAAGCTTTCTTT. Its protein product is CASRQLNTEAFF. The gene calls are TRBV7-9 and TRBJ1-1; D is unresolved. V lost 6 bases and J 0 bases, leaving 5 bases between the germline ends. Germline V gene lookup returns CDR1 SEHNR and CDR2 FQNEAQ (reference sequence). This CDR3 has 12 residues.

V gene TRBV6-5 combines with J gene TRBJ2-7; no clear D gene. V was pared by 2 bases and J by 6 bases, with 8 bases between. This CDR3 region has 12 residues. Germline CDR1 MNHEY, CDR2 SVGAGI. The CDR3 sequence: CASSYVGGEQYF. CDR3 bases: TGTGCCAGCAGTTACGTTGGCGGCGAGCAGTACTTC.

The rearrangement uses TRBV7-2 and TRBJ2-3, with D perhaps matching TRBD1 (5 bases). Trimming shortened V by 5 bases and J by 1 base, and 13 bases separated the two germline ends. Germline assignment: CDR1 SGHTA and CDR2 FQGNSA. This CDR3 contains 15 residues. The chain's CDR3 is CASSGRGYRTDTQYF. DNA for the CDR3: TGTGCCAGCAGCGGAAGGGGCTACCGCACAGATACGCAGTATTTT.

The chain links TRBV21-1 to TRBJ1-3; the table's D call, TRBD1, has no DNA check behind it. TRBV21-1 is listed as a pseudogene. The CDR3 has 15 residues. CDR3 amino acids: CASSMAGYSGNTIYF. The CDR3 DNA reads TGTGCCAGCAGCATGGCAGGATACTCTGGAAACACCATATATTTT.

The CDR3 is CASSSRGSYNEQFF. CDR3 nucleotides: TGTGCCAGCAGTTCCCGGGGTTCCTACAATGAGCAGTTCTTC. The chain is built from TRBV27 and TRBJ2-1; tentative D call: TRBD2 (5 bases). The ends were cut back, 4 bases at V and 1 base at J, with 8 bases in the middle. This CDR3 is 14 amino acids long. Germline CDR1 is MNHEY and CDR2 is SMNVEV (reference sequence).

This chain uses TRBV2 with TRBJ1-1, with D unresolved. Germline V CDR1 and CDR2: SNHLY, FYNNEI. The CDR3 runs 13 residues. V lost 8 bases and J 1 base, leaving 11 bases between the germline ends. The CDR3 here is CASQYRKNTEAFF. CDR3 nucleotides: TGTGCCAGCCAGTACAGAAAGAACACTGAAGCTTTCTTT.

V is TRBV19 and J is TRBJ2-7; 9 nucleotides match TRBD1. The CDR3 contains 15 residues. V was pared by 5 bases and J by 0 bases, with 5 bases of the junction left unmatched. Germline lookup yields CDR1 LNHDA and CDR2 SQIVND (reference sequence). CDR3 protein: CASSVGQGLSYEQYF. Written as DNA, the CDR3 is TGTGCCAGTAGTGTGGGACAGGGCCTCTCCTACGAGCAGTACTTC.

Turning to this clone: At one end, the junction sequence differs from germline, possibly due to a read error. In DNA, the CDR3 is TGTGCCAACAGCTTAGGGGCACCTAGCACAGATACGCAGTATTTT. It codes for CANSLGAPSTDTQYF. This chain uses TRBV7-6 with TRBJ2-3; a possible D gene is TRBD1 (5 bases). The CDR3 sequence is 15 residues long. Germline CDR1 reads SGHVS; CDR2 reads FNYEAQ.

V and J are TRBV5-4 and TRBJ2-1, with TRBD1 identical over 12 bases. In germline, CDR1 is SGHNT, CDR2 YYREEE (reference sequence). This CDR3 comprises 15 residues. The junction had 6 bases not matched to a gene; V was cut back by 3 bases and J by 8 bases. The CDR3 protein is CASSSPGQGAYEQFF. The CDR3 DNA reads as TGTGCCAGCAGCTCACCGGGACAGGGGGCCTATGAGCAGTTCTTC.

J is TRBJ2-3 and V is TRBV11-2, with D perhaps TRBD2 (6 bases). Germline assignment: CDR1 SGHAT and CDR2 FQNNGV. V gave up 5 bases and J gave up 0 bases, with 9 bases separating them. The CDR3 totals 14 residues. CDR3 DNA sequence: TGTGCCAGCAGCCCCGGGACTAGCACAGATACGCAGTATTTT. This translates into CASSPGTSTDTQYF.

This clone showed up just once. This chain joins TRBV7-9 and TRBJ2-3; weak D call: TRBD1 (5 bases). Germline lookup yields CDR1 SEHNR and CDR2 FQNEAQ (reference sequence). V gave up 4 bases and J gave up 6 bases, with 14 bases separating them. This CDR3 has 14 residues. The CDR3 nucleotides are TGTGCCAGCAGCTCCCCGGCAGGGCTGGATACGCAGTATTTT. Its protein product is CASSSPAGLDTQYF.

This clone was observed a few times. The rearrangement uses TRBV30 and TRBJ2-7; D ambiguous. CDR3 length equals 12 residues. The germline V gene encodes CDR1 GTSNPN and CDR2 SVGIG (reference sequence). The CDR3 reads CAATQFSYEQYF. The CDR3 DNA is TGTGCTGCCACTCAATTCTCCTACGAGCAGTACTTC.